Below are 14 T cell receptor beta chains sequenced from a single sample in a study of T-cell memory formation after mild COVID-19. TCRdb redid the calling of the 5' RACE reads with MiXCR, one entry per CDR3 protein. The sample has about 340,000 distinct CDR3 sequences, approximately 13% seen once. The sample taken for sequencing was PBMCs or a T cell subset sorted from them (not recorded which). These receptors all stem from a man between 18 and 35 years old who had mild COVID-19 (a few samples of this study predate the infection). Cell type and time point are not known.

This clonotype showed up just a few times. V is TRBV10-3 and J is TRBJ2-3; D is uncertain. The V and J ends lost 11 bases and 0 bases respectively, with 6 bases between them. CDR3 size: 11 residues. Germline loops: CDR1 ENHRY, CDR2 SYGVKD. The CDR3 loop reads CAVLSTDTQYF. In DNA, the CDR3 is TGTGCCGTACTGAGCACAGATACGCAGTATTTT.

The chain is built from TRBV19 and TRBJ2-5; D call uncertain. V was cut by 5 bases and J by 2 bases, with 12 bases left in between. CDR3 length: 14 amino acids. The germline V gene has CDR1 LNHDA and CDR2 SQIVND (reference sequence). CDR3 protein: CASSPRTAQETQYF. The CDR3 DNA follows: TGTGCCAGTAGTCCGCGGACGGCGCAAGAGACCCAGTACTTC.

CDR3 nucleotide sequence: TGTGCCAGCAGCTGGAGGGACAGGGGGCTGGACGAGCAGTACTTC. This codes for CASSWRDRGLDEQYF. The V and J genes are TRBV7-9 and TRBJ2-7; 12 bases agree with TRBD1. The CDR3 is 15 amino acids. From germline, CDR1 is SEHNR and CDR2 FQNEAQ (reference sequence). The V and J ends lost 4 bases and 5 bases, in that order; junction bases with no gene match: 6.

The chain employs TRBV3-1 and TRBJ1-5; D remains ambiguous. CDR1 and CDR2 (germline): LGHDT, YNNKEL (reference sequence). V was trimmed by 2 bases and J by 2 bases, leaving 7 bases between them. CDR3 length equals 14 residues. In DNA, the CDR3 is TGTGCCAGCAGCCAAACCATAGGCAATCAGCCCCAGCATTTT. Its protein product is CASSQTIGNQPQHF.

The table lists this clonotype with a few counts. J is TRBJ2-7 and V is TRBV30; TRBD1 matches at 7 bases. V shed 3 bases and J 6 bases; nucleotides not matched to a gene: 8. The CDR3 sequence is 13 residues long. Germline V gene sequence: CDR1 GTSNPN, CDR2 SVGIG (reference sequence). In DNA form, the CDR3 reads TGTGCCTGGAGAGACAGGGCAGGCACCGAGCAGTACTTC. Its protein is CAWRDRAGTEQYF.

The rearrangement uses TRBV4-3 and TRBJ1-2, with no clear D. Germline CDR1 reads LGHNA; CDR2 reads YSLEER. V dropped 0 bases and J dropped 1 base, with 9 bases sitting between them. The CDR3 spans 15 residues. The CDR3 spells CASSQESNNNYGYTF. The CDR3 nucleotides read TGCGCCAGCAGCCAAGAGTCAAACAATAACTATGGCTACACCTTC.

The table lists this clonotype with a few counts. The rearrangement uses TRBV2 and TRBJ2-7; D not resolved. The germline CDR1 and CDR2 sequences are SNHLY and FYNNEI. CDR3 length: 12 amino acids. V was clipped by 2 bases and J by 2 bases, with 4 bases between them. CDR3 DNA: TGTGCCAGCAGTGAACAGGCCTACGAGCAGTACTTC. Its protein is CASSEQAYEQYF. Combining the CDR3 with reference TRBV2 and TRBJ2-7 gives the whole variable domain EPEVTQTPSHQVTQMGQEVILRCVPISNHLYFYWYRQILGQKVEFLVSFYNNEISEKSEIFDDQFSVERPDGSNFTLKIRSTKLEDSAMYFCASSEQAYEQYFGPGTRLTVT.

At least ten counts were recorded for this clonotype. The J gene is TRBJ2-1, the V gene TRBV7-2; 11 bases agree with TRBD1. Trimming cost V 5 bases and J 5 bases; bases outside gene matches: 2. Germline CDR1 is SGHTA and CDR2 is FQGNSA. This CDR3 comprises 14 residues. The DNA for the CDR3 is TGTGCCAGCAGCCGGGACAGGGGGAACAATGAGCAGTTCTTC. Translated, it gives CASSRDRGNNEQFF.

The chain is built from TRBV12-3 or TRBV12-4 and TRBJ2-3; 7 bases are shared with TRBD2. This CDR3 spans 14 amino acids. V was clipped by 7 bases and J by 2 bases; unmatched bases: 6. CDR3 loop: CASKLGGYTDTQYF. In DNA, the CDR3 is TGTGCCAGCAAATTGGGGGGGTACACAGATACGCAGTATTTT.

The rearrangement joins TRBV6-5 to TRBJ2-7, with D unresolved. CDR3 length: 15 amino acids. Trimming removed 1 base at V and 3 bases at J, with 13 bases between. Germline CDR1 MNHEY, CDR2 SVGAGI. The chain's CDR3 is CASSYLRLVVYEQYV. The CDR3 DNA is TGTGCCAGCAGTTACTTAAGGTTGGTGGTCTACGAGCAGTACGTC.

V usage is TRBV4-1 and J usage is TRBJ2-7; D not resolved. The CDR3 sequence is 12 residues long. CDR1 is MGHRA, CDR2 YSYEKL, per germline. The V and J ends lost 2 bases and 6 bases respectively, with 8 bases between them. This chain's CDR3 is CASSQPAGEQYV. The DNA for the CDR3 is TGCGCCAGCAGCCAACCGGCAGGCGAGCAGTACGTC.

In this sample, this clonotype turned up a few times. The CDR3 reads CASSQDSSTDTQYF. In DNA form, the CDR3 reads TGCGCCAGCAGCCAAGATTCCTCGACAGATACGCAGTATTTT. The chain joins TRBV4-3 to TRBJ2-3; D uncertain. CDR1 is LGHNA, CDR2 YSLEER, per germline. Trimming left V 0 bases short and J 3 bases short, with 7 bases between. This CDR3 contains 14 residues.

The rearrangement links TRBV20-1 to TRBJ1-4; 9 nucleotides line up with TRBD1. This CDR3 has 15 residues. The V and J ends lost 3 bases and 8 bases, in that order; junction bases with no gene match: 10. CDR1 and CDR2 from the germline V gene are DFQATT and SNEGSKA (reference sequence). Written as DNA, the CDR3 is TGCAGTGCTAGGGACCCGGGACAGGGAACCGAAAAACTGTTTTTT. Its protein is CSARDPGQGTEKLFF.

This clonotype was counted a few times. The V call is TRBV11-2, the J call TRBJ1-2; 7 nucleotides align to TRBD1. CDR1 SGHAT and CDR2 FQNNGV come from the germline V gene. The CDR3 extends over 14 amino acids. J was trimmed by 4 bases and V by 5 bases; bases with no gene match: 7. The DNA for the CDR3 is TGTGCCAGCAGCCCTACAGGGGCCAGCTATGGCTACACCTTC. This sequence encodes CASSPTGASYGYTF.